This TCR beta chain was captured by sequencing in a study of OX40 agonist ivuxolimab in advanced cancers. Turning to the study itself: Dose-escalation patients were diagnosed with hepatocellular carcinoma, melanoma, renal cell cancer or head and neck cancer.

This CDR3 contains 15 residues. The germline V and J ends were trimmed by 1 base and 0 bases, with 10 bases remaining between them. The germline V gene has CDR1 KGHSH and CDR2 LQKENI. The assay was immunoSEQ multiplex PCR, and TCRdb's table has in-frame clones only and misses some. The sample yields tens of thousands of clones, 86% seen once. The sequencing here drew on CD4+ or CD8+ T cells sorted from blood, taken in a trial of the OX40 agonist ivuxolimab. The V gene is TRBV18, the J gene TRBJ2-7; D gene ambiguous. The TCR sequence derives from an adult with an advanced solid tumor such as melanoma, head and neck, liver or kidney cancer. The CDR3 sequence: CASSPQQKSSYEQYF. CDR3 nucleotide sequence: TGTGCCAGCTCACCACAGCAGAAGAGCTCCTACGAGCAGTACTTC. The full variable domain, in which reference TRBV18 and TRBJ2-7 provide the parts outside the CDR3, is NAGVMQNPRHLVRRRGQEARLRCSPMKGHSHVYWYRQLPEEGLKFMVYLQKENIIDESGMPKERFSAEFPKEGPSILRIQQVVRGDSAAYFCASSPQQKSSYEQYFGPGTRLTVT.